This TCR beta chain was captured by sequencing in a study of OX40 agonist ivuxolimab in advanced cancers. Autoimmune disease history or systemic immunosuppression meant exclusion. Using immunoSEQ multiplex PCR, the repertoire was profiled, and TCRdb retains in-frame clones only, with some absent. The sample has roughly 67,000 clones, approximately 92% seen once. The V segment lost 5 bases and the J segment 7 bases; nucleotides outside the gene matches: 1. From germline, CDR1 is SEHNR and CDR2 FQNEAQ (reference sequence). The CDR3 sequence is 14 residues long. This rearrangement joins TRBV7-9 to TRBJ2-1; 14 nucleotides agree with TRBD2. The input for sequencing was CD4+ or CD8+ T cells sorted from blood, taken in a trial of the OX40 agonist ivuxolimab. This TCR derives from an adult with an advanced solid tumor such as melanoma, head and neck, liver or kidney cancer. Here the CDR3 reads CASSRLAGGNEQFF. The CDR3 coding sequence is TGTGCCAGCAGCCGACTAGCGGGGGGGAATGAGCAGTTCTTC.